The 22 T cell receptor beta chains below were found in one sample sequenced in a study of brain T cells in children with intractable seizures. Repertoires were generated with immunoSEQ multiplex PCR, while TCRdb's copy carries only in-frame clones and drops some. Of about 340,000 clones listed, 93% are singletons. The sample's time point: blood from clinic visit 5 months post-surgery; TSC patient then seizure free. The sample consisted of peripheral blood, taken around 5 months after surgery. The origin of the receptors is a boy under two years old with tuberous sclerosis and intractable seizures.

V is TRBV3-1 (or the pseudogene TRBV3-2) and J is TRBJ2-3; 9 nucleotides line up with TRBD1. The V gene end was trimmed by 4 bases and the J gene end by 3 bases; junction bases not matched to a gene: 2. Germline-derived CDR1 and CDR2 are LGHDT and YNNKEL (reference sequence). The CDR3 totals 14 residues. CDR3 region: CASSPGQGTDTQYF. DNA of the CDR3: TGTGCCAGCAGCCCAGGACAGGGGACAGATACGCAGTATTTT.

V and J are TRBV18 and TRBJ1-1; 8 nucleotides align to TRBD1. Germline CDR1 reads KGHSH; CDR2 reads LQKENI. Trimming cost V 6 bases and J 6 bases; bases outside gene matches: 6. The CDR3 sequence is 13 residues long. The CDR3 reads CASSPGGFAEAFF. CDR3 sequence (DNA): TGTGCCAGCTCCCCAGGGGGCTTCGCTGAAGCTTTCTTT.

J is TRBJ2-3 and V is TRBV27, with unresolved D. CDR1 is MNHEY and CDR2 is SMNVEV in the germline V gene (reference sequence). The V end lost 2 bases, the J end lost 2 bases, and 8 bases lay between the germline ends. The CDR3 consists of 14 residues. The CDR3 loop is CASSLADSTDTQYF. In nucleotides, the CDR3 is TGTGCCAGCAGTTTAGCCGACTCCACAGATACGCAGTATTTT.

This clone has a single count. This chain connects TRBV15 to TRBJ1-2; no definite D call. Germline CDR1 LNHNV, CDR2 YYDKDF (reference sequence). V was shortened by 0 bases and J by 3 bases, with 11 bases between the two germline ends. The CDR3 sequence is 15 residues long. CDR3 loop: CATSRDRGNYYGYTF. Written as DNA, the CDR3 is TGTGCCACCAGCAGAGATAGAGGGAATTACTATGGCTACACCTTC.

Details on this clone: This specimen includes other DNA sequences encoding the same CDR3. V is TRBV19 and J is TRBJ2-7; 12 positions match TRBD2. Germline CDR1 reads LNHDA; CDR2 reads SQIVND (reference sequence). The CDR3 is 15 residues long. Trimming took 6 bases from V and 0 from J; bases not matched to a gene: 3. CDR3 sequence: CASSMTSGSSYEQYF. Here the CDR3 DNA reads TGTGCCAGTAGCATGACTAGCGGGAGCTCCTACGAGCAGTACTTC. Full variable domain (missing parts from reference TRBV19 and TRBJ2-7): DGGITQSPKYLFRKEGQNVTLSCEQNLNHDAMYWYRQDPGQGLRLIYYSQIVNDFQKGDIAEGYSVSREKKESFPLTVTSAQKNPTAFYLCASSMTSGSSYEQYFGPGTRLTVT.

This chain links TRBV7-2 with TRBJ2-3; 8 bases fit TRBD2. Trimming removed 5 bases from V and 6 bases from J; junction bases left unmatched: 10. From germline, CDR1 is SGHTA and CDR2 FQGNSA. The CDR3 contains 15 residues. The CDR3: CASSQGTSVGDTQYF. The DNA of the CDR3 is TGTGCCAGCAGCCAAGGGACTAGTGTGGGGGATACGCAGTATTTT.

This chain joins TRBV6-5 and TRBJ2-3; tentative D call: TRBD2 (6 bases). Germline V lookup: CDR1 MNHEY, CDR2 SVGAGI. This CDR3 is 15 amino acids long. V gave up 7 bases and J gave up 5 bases, with 19 bases separating them. CDR3 nucleotides: TGTGCCAGCACAAGGAGCGGGCCCGCCGGAGATACGCAGTATTTT. It codes for CASTRSGPAGDTQYF.

The chain couples TRBV7-9 to TRBJ2-1, with D possibly TRBD2 on 5 matching bases. V lost 4 bases, J lost 4 bases, and 20 bases lay in between. CDR1 SEHNR and CDR2 FQNEAQ come from the germline V gene (reference sequence). The CDR3 extends over 17 amino acids. CDR3 sequence: CASSSPPSSSNYNEQFF. CDR3 nucleotide sequence: TGTGCCAGCAGCTCCCCTCCTAGCAGCTCAAATTACAATGAGCAGTTCTTC.

The CDR3 region is CAWAIAGQPQHF. The CDR3 DNA is TGTGCCTGGGCGATTGCTGGTCAGCCCCAGCATTTT. This chain connects TRBV30 to TRBJ1-5; D unresolved. Germline CDR1 reads GTSNPN; CDR2 reads SVGIG (reference sequence). The V and J ends lost 5 bases and 6 bases respectively, with 11 bases between them. The CDR3 has 12 amino acids.

The chain is built from TRBV10-3 and TRBJ1-2, with 7 bases aligning to TRBD1. Germline lookup yields CDR1 ENHRY and CDR2 SYGVKD. The ends lost 8 bases at V and 0 bases at J; junction bases unmatched: 3. CDR3 size: 13 residues. This chain's CDR3 is CAIGQATNYGYTF. CDR3 in DNA: TGTGCCATCGGACAGGCGACTAACTATGGCTACACCTTC.

The chain has TRBV19 and TRBJ2-6; D is undetermined. CDR1 is LNHDA, CDR2 SQIVND, per germline (reference sequence). V lost 6 bases, J lost 0 bases, and 15 bases lay in between. This CDR3 has 17 residues. CDR3 region: CASRILDAPSGANVLTF. The CDR3, as DNA: TGTGCCAGTAGAATCCTGGACGCACCCTCTGGGGCCAACGTCCTGACTTTC.

This chain connects TRBV3-1 (or the pseudogene TRBV3-2) to TRBJ1-2; D might be TRBD1 (6 bases). The CDR3 covers 15 residues. V lost 0 bases, J lost 6 bases, and 14 bases lay in between. Germline loops: CDR1 LGHDT, CDR2 YNNKEL (reference sequence). The CDR3: CASSQDLSGGHGYTF. The CDR3 DNA reads TGTGCCAGCAGCCAAGACCTGTCGGGGGGCCATGGCTACACCTTC.

The chain joins TRBV7-2 to TRBJ1-2, with a possible D match to TRBD1 (6 bases). Trimming removed 5 bases from V and 0 bases from J, with 13 bases in between. The CDR3 loop spans 15 amino acids. CDR1 and CDR2 from the germline V gene are SGHTA and FQGNSA. CDR3: CASSPETGANYGYTF. CDR3 nucleotides: TGTGCCAGCAGCCCTGAGACAGGAGCTAACTATGGCTACACCTTC.

This clone was detected once. The CDR3 region is CASSYHVSGGPDIQYF. CDR3 nucleotides: TGTGCCAGCAGTTACCATGTTTCGGGGGGGCCGGACATTCAGTACTTC. The rearrangement uses TRBV6-2 or TRBV6-3 and TRBJ2-4, with 8 bases fitting TRBD2. Germline V gene sequence: CDR1 MNHEY, CDR2 SVGEGT. The CDR3 is made up of 16 amino acids. Unmatched junction bases numbered 11, after V lost 2 bases and J lost 8 bases.

The chain joins TRBV30 to TRBJ2-2; D may be TRBD1 (5 bases). V was clipped by 0 bases and J by 1 base, with 9 bases between them. From germline, CDR1 is GTSNPN and CDR2 SVGIG (reference sequence). The length of the CDR3 is 15 residues. In DNA, the CDR3 is TGTGCCTGGAGTGTACAAAGGGGGAACACCGGGGAGCTGTTTTTT. Protein: CAWSVQRGNTGELFF.

The V gene is TRBV30, the J gene TRBJ1-1; possibly TRBD1 for D (5 bases). Trimming left V 4 bases short and J 1 base short, with 10 bases between. The CDR3 consists of 13 residues. Germline CDR1 is GTSNPN and CDR2 is SVGIG (reference sequence). The CDR3: CAWTGQGNTEAFF. CDR3 sequence (DNA): TGTGCCTGGACGGGGCAGGGGAACACTGAAGCTTTCTTT.

This chain links TRBV5-1 with TRBJ2-5; 8 bases map to TRBD2. The CDR3 consists of 17 residues. Germline V gene sequence: CDR1 SGHRS, CDR2 YFSETQ. V was clipped by 1 base and J by 0 bases; unmatched bases: 8. CDR3 residues: CASSLSSGGPYQETQYF. The DNA of the CDR3 is TGCGCCAGCAGCTTGTCGAGCGGGGGCCCGTACCAAGAGACCCAGTACTTC.

Of note for this clone: This sample includes further DNA sequences coding for the same CDR3. This rearrangement joins TRBV7-2 to TRBJ1-5; no clear D gene. CDR1 and CDR2 from the germline V gene are SGHTA and FQGNSA. The CDR3 loop spans 13 amino acids. Trimming removed 1 base at V and 4 bases at J, with 5 bases between. For the CDR3, the DNA is TGTGCCAGCAGCTTAGACCCAAATCAGCCCCAGCATTTT. Amino acid sequence: CASSLDPNQPQHF. The whole variable domain, remainder taken from reference TRBV7-2 and TRBJ1-5, is GAGVSQSPSNKVTEKGKDVELRCDPISGHTALYWYRQSLGQGLEFLIYFQGNSAPDKSGLPSDRFSAERTGGSVSTLTIQRTQQEDSAVYLCASSLDPNQPQHFGDGTRLSIL.

The chain joins TRBV2 to TRBJ2-3; 7 bases align to TRBD2. CDR1 and CDR2 (germline): SNHLY, FYNNEI. This CDR3 is 17 amino acids long. Trimming at V came to 2 bases and at J to 2 bases, leaving 10 bases not matched to a gene. CDR3 in DNA: TGTGCCAGCAGTGAATTCCGCGCTAGCGGTTACACAGATACGCAGTATTTT. Amino acid sequence: CASSEFRASGYTDTQYF.

The table lists this clone with a few counts. The CDR3 bases are TGTGCCAGCAGCTTGGTCTATGGGGAGTACTATAATTCACCCCTCCACTTT. Translated: CASSLVYGEYYNSPLHF. The V call is TRBV5-8, the J call TRBJ1-6; D gene uncertain. CDR1 is SGHTS and CDR2 is YDEGEE in the germline V gene. Trimming left V 0 bases short and J 3 bases short, with 13 bases between. The CDR3 covers 17 residues.

The rearrangement uses TRBV6-5 and TRBJ1-2, with no clear D. CDR3 size: 16 residues. CDR1 is MNHEY, CDR2 SVGAGI, per germline. V lost 0 bases, J lost 1 base, and 12 bases lay in between. CDR3 amino acids: CASSYSIPGVNYGYTF. CDR3 sequence (DNA): TGTGCCAGCAGTTACTCGATCCCAGGTGTTAACTATGGCTACACCTTC.

This clone was seen a single time. The chain employs TRBV6-1 and TRBJ2-1, with D perhaps TRBD1 (8 bases). Germline CDR1 reads MNHNS; CDR2 reads SASEGT. CDR3 size: 12 residues. V was trimmed by 3 bases and J by 16 bases, leaving 16 bases between them. The CDR3 DNA reads TGTGCCAGCAGTGAGGGGGGGGACAGGCAATTCTTC. Amino acids: CASSEGGDRQFF.